The 10 T cell receptor beta chains reported below all come from one sample, sequenced in a study of blood T cell repertoires in COVID-19. Only in-frame clones appear in the TCRdb table, and some are missing; sequencing was by immunoSEQ multiplex PCR. The sample records more than 100,000 clones, roughly 87% being singletons. Sequencing input: peripheral blood. Source of these receptors: a human donor in a cohort sampled during active COVID-19.

Only one count was recorded for this clone. The rearrangement joins TRBV7-2 to TRBJ1-5; D may be TRBD1 (6 bases). The CDR3 totals 16 residues. In germline, CDR1 is SGHTA, CDR2 FQGNSA. V lost 5 bases and J 4 bases, leaving 18 bases between the germline ends. The CDR3 loop is CASSPADRGGNQPQHF. As DNA, the CDR3 is TGTGCCAGCAGCCCCGCCGATAGGGGGGGAAATCAGCCCCAGCATTTT.

This sequence joins TRBV6-1 and TRBJ1-5, with no clear D. CDR1 is MNHNS and CDR2 is SASEGT in the germline V gene. The CDR3 consists of 16 residues. The germline V and J ends were trimmed by 2 bases and 3 bases, with 14 bases remaining between them. The CDR3 region has the DNA TGTGCCAGCAGTGAATTTTCCGGGGAGTCCAATCAGCCCCAGCATTTT. Encoded protein: CASSEFSGESNQPQHF.

The genes are TRBV4-2 and TRBJ1-5; the match to TRBD1 covers 9 bases. Germline V CDR1 and CDR2: LGHNA, YNFKEQ. Losses at the gene ends were 1 base for V and 4 bases for J; bases not matched to a gene: 2. CDR3 length: 15 amino acids. The DNA for the CDR3 is TGTGCCAGCAGCCAAGCCGGGACAGGGAATCAGCCCCAGCATTTT. Its protein is CASSQAGTGNQPQHF.

V gene TRBV13 combines with J gene TRBJ1-1; 8 bases fit TRBD1. In germline, CDR1 is PRHDT, CDR2 FYEKMQ (reference sequence). The CDR3 consists of 15 residues. Germline trimming cut 5 bases from V and 8 bases from J; bases unmatched to any gene: 13. Here the CDR3 reads CASSTIRSDRGEAFF. For the CDR3, the DNA is TGTGCCAGCAGCACGATTCGTTCTGACAGGGGCGAAGCTTTCTTT.

The chain couples TRBV4-2 to TRBJ1-5; D is undetermined. This CDR3 has 12 amino acids. Germline loops: CDR1 LGHNA, CDR2 YNFKEQ. Trimming removed 3 bases from V and 4 bases from J, with 4 bases in between. The CDR3 sequence: CASSQSNQPQHF. CDR3 DNA sequence: TGTGCCAGCAGCCAGAGTAATCAGCCCCAGCATTTT.

V gene TRBV2 combines with J gene TRBJ2-1; D may be TRBD1 (6 bases). V shed 6 bases and J shed 6 bases, with 21 bases lying between them. The CDR3 is 16 amino acids. Germline V gene lookup returns CDR1 SNHLY and CDR2 FYNNEI. The CDR3 nucleotides are TGTGCCAGCAGACGAGAAACCGGGACACCCACCAATGAGCAGTTCTTC. Translated, it gives CASRRETGTPTNEQFF. The complete variable domain, with remaining parts taken from reference TRBV2 and TRBJ2-1, reads EPEVTQTPSHQVTQMGQEVILRCVPISNHLYFYWYRQILGQKVEFLVSFYNNEISEKSEIFDDQFSVERPDGSNFTLKIRSTKLEDSAMYFCASRRETGTPTNEQFFGPGTRLTVL.

The chain recombines TRBV27 with TRBJ2-7; 14 positions agree with TRBD2. There are 16 residues in the CDR3. CDR1 and CDR2 (germline): MNHEY, SMNVEV (reference sequence). The V segment lost 8 bases and the J segment 2 bases; nucleotides outside the gene matches: 8. The DNA of the CDR3 is TGTGCCAGCGCTTGGACTAGCGGGAGGAGAACCTACGAGCAGTACTTC. It translates to CASAWTSGRRTYEQYF.

This sequence joins TRBV11-2 and TRBJ2-7, with 10 bases fitting TRBD1. The CDR3 runs to 15 residues. Trimming took 4 bases from V and 1 from J; bases not matched to a gene: 4. CDR1 and CDR2 from the germline V gene are SGHAT and FQNNGV. Here the CDR3 reads CASSSRTGGSYEQYF. Written as DNA, the CDR3 is TGTGCCAGCAGCTCCAGGACAGGGGGGTCCTACGAGCAGTACTTC. Full variable domain (missing parts from reference TRBV11-2 and TRBJ2-7): EAGVAQSPRYKIIEKRQSVAFWCNPISGHATLYWYQQILGQGPKLLIQFQNNGVVDDSQLPKDRFSAERLKGVDSTLKIQPAKLEDSAVYLCASSSRTGGSYEQYFGPGTRLTVT.

The V gene is TRBV10-1, the J gene TRBJ2-2; 7 bases are a match to TRBD2. Losses at the gene ends were 3 bases for V and 3 bases for J; bases not matched to a gene: 16. This CDR3 is built from 19 residues. Germline assignment: CDR1 WNHNN and CDR2 SYGVQD (reference sequence). CDR3 region: CASSEGHGREWGDTGELFF. As DNA, the CDR3 is TGCGCCAGCAGTGAAGGACACGGGCGGGAGTGGGGGGACACCGGGGAGCTGTTTTTT.

With regard to this clone: The same CDR3 is also encoded by other DNA sequences in this sample. The chain joins TRBV5-1 to TRBJ2-1, with 8 nucleotides matching TRBD2. Germline assignment: CDR1 SGHRS and CDR2 YFSETQ. V shed 0 bases and J 2 bases; nucleotides not matched to a gene: 1. CDR3 length equals 15 residues. As DNA, the CDR3 is TGCGCCAGCAGCTTGGTTAGCGGGACCTACAATGAGCAGTTCTTC. Its translation: CASSLVSGTYNEQFF.